One and the same sample provided the 25 T cell receptor beta chains below, sequenced in a study of low-dose radiotherapy and immunotherapy resistance in tumors. TRAV- and TRBV-specific primers were used for first-strand cDNA, which covered alpha and beta chains. With a constant-region primer and a V-primer adapter, TCRs were subjected to roughly 18 PCR cycles of amplification. TCRdb processed the reads anew with MiXCR; each CDR3 protein has one entry. Of roughly 39,000 distinct CDR3 sequences listed, roughly a third are singletons. Time point reported: before trial treatment. This material consisted of PBMCs, taken before treatment. These receptors originate from a male donor with gallbladder cancer.

Worth noting for this clonotype: With a far larger clone one base away, a read error is the likely cause. The rearrangement uses TRBV28 and TRBJ2-4, with D unresolved. Germline CDR1 is MDHEN and CDR2 is SYDVKM. Trimming removed 6 bases from V and 7 bases from J, with 13 bases in between. The CDR3 sequence is 13 residues long. The CDR3 DNA reads as TGTGCCAGCAGGAGGAAAGTGGAGAACATTCAGTACTTC. Translating it yields CASRRKVENIQYF.

The chain employs TRBV6-5 and TRBJ2-3; D is unresolved. CDR3 length: 12 residues. V lost 4 bases, J lost 7 bases, and 9 bases lay in between. Germline V lookup: CDR1 MNHEY, CDR2 SVGAGI. The CDR3 sequence: CASSSLGYTQYF. DNA of the CDR3: TGTGCCAGCAGTTCCTTAGGGTATACGCAGTATTTT.

This clonotype was seen at least ten times. The chain is built from TRBV3-1 and TRBJ1-3, with 8 bases lining up with TRBD1. The ends lost 4 bases at V and 0 bases at J; junction bases unmatched: 2. This CDR3 region has 15 residues. The V gene's germline CDR1 is LGHDT and CDR2 YNNKEL (reference sequence). CDR3 region: CASSPTGGSGNTIYF. The CDR3 nucleotides read TGTGCCAGCAGCCCCACAGGGGGCTCTGGAAACACCATATATTTT. The full variable domain, its missing parts supplied by reference TRBV3-1 and TRBJ1-3, is DTAVSQTPKYLVTQMGNDKSIKCEQNLGHDTMYWYKQDSKKFLKIMFSYNNKELIINETVPNRFSPKSPDKAHLNLHINSLELGDSAVYFCASSPTGGSGNTIYFGEGSWLTVV.

By its share, this clonotype is medium-sized. This chain joins TRBV28 and TRBJ2-7, with 10 bases identical to TRBD2. This CDR3 spans 15 amino acids. CDR1 is MDHEN, CDR2 SYDVKM, per germline. V shed 6 bases and J 0 bases; nucleotides not matched to a gene: 5. The CDR3 region has the DNA TGTGCCAGCAGGACTAGCGGGCCCAGCTCCTACGAGCAGTACTTC. It translates to CASRTSGPSSYEQYF.

This clonotype has a count of ten or more. Here the CDR3 reads CASSSPRVSYEQYF. In DNA form, the CDR3 reads TGTGCCAGCAGTTCCCCCCGGGTCTCCTACGAGCAGTACTTC. The V gene is TRBV28, the J gene TRBJ2-7; D unclear. V was trimmed by 4 bases and J by 0 bases, leaving 10 bases between them. Germline-derived CDR1 and CDR2 are MDHEN and SYDVKM. This CDR3 has 14 residues.

At least ten counts were recorded for this clonotype. This chain connects TRBV19 to TRBJ2-7; 8 bases are shared with TRBD2. This CDR3 is built from 13 residues. Germline loops: CDR1 LNHDA, CDR2 SQIVND (reference sequence). Trimming cost V 5 bases and J 6 bases; bases outside gene matches: 6. CDR3 sequence (DNA): TGTGCCAGTAGTGCGGGACTAGTTGGCGAGCAGTACTTC. Protein sequence: CASSAGLVGEQYF. The full variable domain, with the rest looked up from reference TRBV19 and TRBJ2-7, is DGGITQSPKYLFRKEGQNVTLSCEQNLNHDAMYWYRQDPGQGLRLIYYSQIVNDFQKGDIAEGYSVSREKKESFPLTVTSAQKNPTAFYLCASSAGLVGEQYFGPGTRLTVT.

This clonotype was picked up many times. The chain uses TRBV7-9 and TRBJ2-5; D could derive from TRBD1 or TRBD2 (6 bases each). Deletions cut 6 bases from V and 5 bases from J, with 13 bases between. There are 13 residues in the CDR3. From germline, CDR1 is SEHNR and CDR2 FQNEAQ (reference sequence). CDR3 DNA: TGTGCCAGCAGTACCGGAGGGGGGGAGACCCAGTACTTC. Encoded protein: CASSTGGGETQYF.

This clonotype has a count of ten or more. Written as DNA, the CDR3 is TGTGCCAGCTCACAACCGGTAGGGACTGAAGCTTTCTTT. As protein: CASSQPVGTEAFF. The chain carries TRBV18 and TRBJ1-1, with no clear D. The CDR3 contains 13 residues. The germline V and J ends were trimmed by 4 bases and 5 bases, with 11 bases remaining between them. CDR1 is KGHSH, CDR2 LQKENI, per germline.

In its sample, this clonotype was seen many times. The CDR3 loop reads CASSIKGATEAFF. The CDR3, as DNA: TGTGCCAGTAGTATTAAGGGGGCGACTGAAGCTTTCTTT. V is TRBV19 and J is TRBJ1-1; 7 nucleotides align to TRBD1. The CDR3 extends over 13 amino acids. Germline CDR1 is LNHDA and CDR2 is SQIVND (reference sequence). V dropped 3 bases and J dropped 5; count of bases not matched to a gene: 3. Combining the CDR3 with reference TRBV19 and TRBJ1-1 gives the whole variable domain DGGITQSPKYLFRKEGQNVTLSCEQNLNHDAMYWYRQDPGQGLRLIYYSQIVNDFQKGDIAEGYSVSREKKESFPLTVTSAQKNPTAFYLCASSIKGATEAFFGQGTRLTVV.

This clonotype was detected many times. The J gene is TRBJ2-2, the V gene TRBV7-8; D call uncertain. The CDR3 is 13 residues long. Trimming removed 0 bases from V and 6 bases from J, with 5 bases in between. Looked up from germline, CDR1 is SGHVS and CDR2 is FQNEAQ. CDR3 in amino acids: CASSLAGAGELFF. DNA for the CDR3: TGTGCCAGCAGCTTAGCTGGTGCCGGGGAGCTGTTTTTT.

This clonotype was seen repeatedly, ten times or more. The chain uses TRBV20-1 and TRBJ2-3; no clear D gene. Germline CDR1 reads DFQATT; CDR2 reads SNEGSKA (reference sequence). Trimming pared 0 bases from V and 10 bases from J, leaving 11 bases between. The CDR3 is made up of 12 amino acids. CDR3 DNA sequence: TGCAGTGCTAGAGAAGGAAGTACCCCGCAGTATTTT. Protein sequence: CSAREGSTPQYF.

Many counts were recorded for this clonotype. This chain uses TRBV7-9 with TRBJ2-1; D remains unclear. The germline V and J ends were trimmed by 5 bases and 9 bases, with 20 bases remaining between them. Germline V gene data show CDR1 as SEHNR and CDR2 as FQNEAQ (reference sequence). The CDR3 has 15 amino acids. The CDR3 coding sequence is TGTGCCAGCAGCCCGCTATACCGTACGGTTTTTGAGCAGTTCTTC. Its protein product is CASSPLYRTVFEQFF.

This clonotype was counted at least ten times. V and J are TRBV6-2 or TRBV6-3 and TRBJ2-2; possible D gene TRBD2, 5 bases. Trimming left V 0 bases short and J 0 bases short, with 11 bases between. Germline V lookup: CDR1 MNHEY, CDR2 SVGEGT. The CDR3 is made up of 17 amino acids. The CDR3 is CASSYSDSDPNTGELFF. DNA for the CDR3: TGTGCCAGCAGTTACTCGGATAGCGACCCGAACACCGGGGAGCTGTTTTTT.

This clonotype is termed medium-sized. The chain is built from TRBV6-2 or TRBV6-3 and TRBJ2-7; a weak D match, TRBD1 (6 bases). V shed 6 bases and J shed 4 bases, with 13 bases lying between them. The CDR3 covers 13 residues. Germline-derived CDR1 and CDR2 are MNHEY and SVGEGT. In nucleotides, the CDR3 is TGTGCCAGCAGCCCGACAGGCCCTTACGAGCAGTACTTC. Its translation is CASSPTGPYEQYF.

This clonotype was observed many times. The V gene is TRBV12-3 or TRBV12-4, the J gene TRBJ1-5, with D perhaps TRBD1 (5 bases). V was clipped by 7 bases and J by 0 bases, with 16 bases between them. This CDR3 contains 16 residues. The CDR3 protein is CASTGGARISNQPQHF. DNA for the CDR3: TGTGCCAGCACAGGAGGGGCCCGAATTAGCAATCAGCCCCAGCATTTT.

The chain is built from TRBV19 and TRBJ2-2; D not resolved. V lost 1 base, J lost 2 bases, and 8 bases lay in between. Germline-derived CDR1 and CDR2 are LNHDA and SQIVND (reference sequence). This CDR3 is built from 15 residues. CDR3 amino acids: CASSIGASNTGELFF. In nucleotides, the CDR3 is TGTGCCAGTAGTATAGGGGCCAGTAACACCGGGGAGCTGTTTTTT.

The V gene is TRBV6-5, the J gene TRBJ1-4; D not resolved. This CDR3 contains 15 residues. The germline V gene encodes CDR1 MNHEY and CDR2 SVGAGI. The V gene lost 3 bases and the J gene lost 7 bases, with 15 bases spanning the gap. DNA of the CDR3: TGTGCCAGCAGTTATGGGAGGCCACGGGCTGAAAAACTGTTTTTT. Protein product: CASSYGRPRAEKLFF.

At least ten counts were recorded for this clonotype. The rearrangement uses TRBV7-3 and TRBJ1-3; perhaps TRBD1 as D (5 bases). Germline V gene sequence: CDR1 SGHTA, CDR2 FQGTGA. Deletions cut 5 bases from V and 0 bases from J, with 14 bases between. The CDR3 spans 16 residues. The CDR3 DNA reads as TGTGCCAGCAGCGAACAGGTCTTCACCTCTGGAAACACCATATATTTT. The encoded protein is CASSEQVFTSGNTIYF. Complete variable domain (other parts from reference TRBV7-3 and TRBJ1-3): GAGVSQTPSNKVTEKGKYVELRCDPISGHTALYWYRQSLGQGPEFLIYFQGTGAADDSGLPNDRFFAVRPEGSVSTLKIQRTERGDSAVYLCASSEQVFTSGNTIYFGEGSWLTVV.

This clonotype was detected ten times or more. The V and J genes are TRBV4-3 and TRBJ2-5; tentatively, D is TRBD1 or TRBD2 (5 bases each). Trimming removed 4 bases from V and 4 bases from J, with 16 bases in between. Germline values: CDR1 LGHNA, CDR2 YSLEER. This CDR3 contains 15 residues. In DNA form, the CDR3 reads TGCGCCAGCAGCCGGGGCTCGGGGAAAGGAGAGACCCAGTACTTC. The encoded protein is CASSRGSGKGETQYF.

This chain connects TRBV23-1 to TRBJ1-2; the match to TRBD1 covers 10 bases. TRBV23-1 is filed as an ORF, its function uncertain. The CDR3 length is 15 residues. J lost 7 bases, V lost 4 bases, and 9 bases had no gene match. CDR3 loop: CASSPPTRTGGGYTF. DNA of the CDR3: TGCGCCAGCAGTCCCCCGACCCGGACAGGGGGTGGCTACACCTTC.

The chain couples TRBV9 to TRBJ2-5, with 8 bases identical to TRBD2. The CDR3 is 14 residues long. The germline V gene encodes CDR1 SGDLS and CDR2 YYNGEE. V lost 3 bases to trimming and J lost 8 bases; unmatched junction nucleotides: 9. The DNA of the CDR3 is TGTGCCAGCAGCGAGGGACCGGGACTAGTCACCCAGTACTTC. Residues: CASSEGPGLVTQYF.

J is TRBJ1-2 and V is TRBV10-2; possibly TRBD1 for D (6 bases). Looked up from germline, CDR1 is WSHSY and CDR2 is SAAADI. CDR3 length: 14 residues. Trimming took off 0 bases at V and 8 bases at J, with 13 bases between the two ends. CDR3 in DNA: TGCGCCAGCAGTGAGTCGATTTACAGGGACGGCTACACCTTC. Residues: CASSESIYRDGYTF.

This clonotype was seen many times. The junction does not match germline at one end; this may be a read error. The chain is built from TRBV5-4 and TRBJ1-6; D possibly corresponds to TRBD1 (6 bases). Per germline, CDR1 SGHNT and CDR2 YYREEE (reference sequence). The CDR3 consists of 16 residues. In DNA, the CDR3 is TGTGCCGGCAGGGGCTCTCCTAGCTCCTATAATTCACCCCTCCACTTT. Its protein product is CAGRGSPSSYNSPLHF.

Ten or more counts support this clonotype. The rearrangement joins TRBV6-6 to TRBJ2-1, with D hard to call. Germline CDR1 and CDR2: MNHNY and SVGAGI (reference sequence). The CDR3 is made up of 14 amino acids. V lost 6 bases to trimming and J lost 1 base, with 10 bases between them. The CDR3 DNA reads as TGTGCCAGCAGCCTGGACGGATCCTACAATGAGCAGTTCTTC. Translation gives CASSLDGSYNEQFF.

This clonotype appeared many times. J is TRBJ2-7 and V is TRBV7-2, with 14 positions matching TRBD2. The CDR3 consists of 13 residues. Trimming took 5 bases from V and 9 from J; bases not matched to a gene: 3. Per the germline V gene, CDR1 is SGHTA and CDR2 is FQGNSA. The CDR3 loop is CASSLGTSGRQYF. For the CDR3, the DNA is TGTGCCAGCAGCCTCGGGACTAGCGGGAGGCAGTACTTC.